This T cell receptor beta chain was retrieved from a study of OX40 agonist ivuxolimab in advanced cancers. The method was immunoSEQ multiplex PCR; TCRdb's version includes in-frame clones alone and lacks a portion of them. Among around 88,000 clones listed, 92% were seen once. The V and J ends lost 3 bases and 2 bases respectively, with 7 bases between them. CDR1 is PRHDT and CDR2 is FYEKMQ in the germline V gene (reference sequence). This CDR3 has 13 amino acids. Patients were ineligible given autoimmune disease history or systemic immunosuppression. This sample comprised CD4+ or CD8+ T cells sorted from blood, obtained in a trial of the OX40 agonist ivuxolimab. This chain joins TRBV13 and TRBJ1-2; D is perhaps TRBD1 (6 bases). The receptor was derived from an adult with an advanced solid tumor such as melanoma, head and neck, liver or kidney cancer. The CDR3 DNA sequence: TGTGCCAGCAGCTTTGGACAGAACTATGGCTACACCTTC. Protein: CASSFGQNYGYTF.